A selection of T cell receptor beta chains follows, all from one sample in a study of beta chain features in type 1 diabetes. Repertoires were generated with immunoSEQ multiplex PCR, while TCRdb's copy carries only in-frame clones and drops some. The repertoire consists of some 150,000 clones, with under 60% occurring once and the leading ten covering 0.4% to 0.5%. The sequencing sample was made of Tregs from blood. These receptors were taken from a man aged 18-30 years in good health. The CDR3 runs from the conserved cysteine through the conserved F or W. Each record gives: V gene, D gene, J gene, clone size, CDR3 length, CDR3 protein, CDR3 DNA. D genes are given only for firm matches. Size is stated for part of the rows, as once, few or many counts, or as a class when the clone is expanded.

v_gene: TRBV6-5; d_gene: TRBD1; j_gene: TRBJ2-7; abundance: few; len: 16; CDR3aa: CASSYSIGQGILEQYF; CDR3nt: TGTGCCAGCAGTTACTCGATAGGACAGGGCATCTTGGAGCAGTACTTC
v_gene: TRBV7-9; d_gene: TRBD1; j_gene: TRBJ1-2; abundance: .; len: 15; CDR3aa: CASSLRTGANYGYTF; CDR3nt: TGTGCCAGCAGCTTAAGGACAGGGGCTAACTATGGCTACACCTTC
v_gene: TRBV15; d_gene: TRBD1; j_gene: TRBJ2-4; abundance: .; len: 16; CDR3aa: CATSRGLGTEENIQYF; CDR3nt: TGTGCCACCAGCCGGGGTTTGGGGACAGAGGAAAACATTCAGTACTTC
v_gene: TRBV28; d_gene: TRBD1; j_gene: TRBJ2-2; abundance: .; len: 17; CDR3aa: CASSPRLTGGDTGELFF; CDR3nt: TGTGCCAGCAGTCCCCGCCTGACAGGGGGTGACACCGGGGAGCTGTTTTTT
v_gene: TRBV5-1; d_gene: TRBD1; j_gene: TRBJ2-5; abundance: .; len: 13; CDR3aa: CASSTGDGETQYF; CDR3nt: TGCGCCAGCAGCACAGGGGATGGGGAGACCCAGTACTTC
v_gene: TRBV7-2; d_gene: TRBD1; j_gene: TRBJ2-6; abundance: .; len: 17; CDR3aa: CASSWTGRASGANVLTF; CDR3nt: TGTGCCAGCAGTTGGACAGGCCGAGCCTCTGGGGCCAACGTCCTGACTTTC
v_gene: TRBV29-1; d_gene: .; j_gene: TRBJ2-7; abundance: .; len: 12; CDR3aa: CSVSGGSDEQYF; CDR3nt: TGCAGCGTTTCAGGGGGGTCGGACGAGCAGTACTTC
v_gene: TRBV7-9; d_gene: TRBD1; j_gene: TRBJ2-3; abundance: few; len: 15; CDR3aa: CASSVRDRDTDTQYF; CDR3nt: TGTGCCAGCAGCGTCCGGGACAGGGATACAGATACGCAGTATTTT
v_gene: TRBV18; d_gene: .; j_gene: TRBJ1-5; abundance: .; len: 15; CDR3aa: CASSPPGYSNQPQHF; CDR3nt: TGTGCCAGCTCACCTCCAGGGTATAGCAATCAGCCCCAGCATTTT
v_gene: TRBV4-1; d_gene: TRBD1; j_gene: TRBJ2-2; abundance: .; len: 16; CDR3aa: CASSHDRGWNTGELFF; CDR3nt: TGCGCCAGCAGTCATGACAGGGGGTGGAACACCGGGGAGCTGTTTTTT
v_gene: TRBV5-1; d_gene: TRBD1; j_gene: TRBJ2-7; abundance: .; len: 15; CDR3aa: CASSWQQGLTYEQYF; CDR3nt: TGCGCCAGCAGCTGGCAACAGGGGTTGACCTACGAGCAGTACTTC
v_gene: TRBV19; d_gene: TRBD1; j_gene: TRBJ1-5; abundance: .; len: 15; CDR3aa: CASQGQSYSNQPQHF; CDR3nt: TGTGCCAGCCAGGGACAGTCTTATAGCAATCAGCCCCAGCATTTT
v_gene: TRBV28; d_gene: .; j_gene: TRBJ1-5; abundance: .; len: 15; CDR3aa: CASCRGRGFNQPQHF; CDR3nt: TGTGCCAGCTGTAGGGGCAGGGGTTTTAATCAGCCCCAGCATTTT
v_gene: TRBV9; d_gene: TRBD1; j_gene: TRBJ1-2; abundance: .; len: 16; CDR3aa: CASTKRGDRDSYGYTF; CDR3nt: TGTGCCAGCACGAAAAGGGGTGACCGGGACAGCTATGGCTACACCTTC
v_gene: TRBV7-3; d_gene: .; j_gene: TRBJ1-2; abundance: once; len: 13; CDR3aa: CASSPGISYGYTF; CDR3nt: TGTGCCAGCAGCCCAGGGATATCCTATGGCTACACCTTC
v_gene: TRBV10-2; d_gene: .; j_gene: TRBJ2-7; abundance: .; len: 17; CDR3aa: CASRPTRALYLSYEQYF; CDR3nt: TGCGCCAGCAGACCGACTAGGGCCCTCTACTTGTCCTACGAGCAGTACTTC
v_gene: TRBV7-9; d_gene: TRBD2; j_gene: TRBJ2-3; abundance: few; len: 15; CDR3aa: CASGRGLAGADTQYF; CDR3nt: TGTGCCAGCGGCCGAGGCCTAGCGGGAGCAGATACGCAGTATTTT